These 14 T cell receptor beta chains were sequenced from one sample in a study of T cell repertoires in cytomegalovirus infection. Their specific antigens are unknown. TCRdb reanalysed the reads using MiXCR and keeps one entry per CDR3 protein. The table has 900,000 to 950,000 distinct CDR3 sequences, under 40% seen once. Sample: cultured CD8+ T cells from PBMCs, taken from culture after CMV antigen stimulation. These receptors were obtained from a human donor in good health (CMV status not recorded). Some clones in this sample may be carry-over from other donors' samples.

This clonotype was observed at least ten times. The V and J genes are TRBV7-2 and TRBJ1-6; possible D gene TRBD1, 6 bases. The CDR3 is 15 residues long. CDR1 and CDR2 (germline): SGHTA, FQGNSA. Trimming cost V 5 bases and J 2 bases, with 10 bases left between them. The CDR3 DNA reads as TGTGCCAGCAGCGCCTGGGACACCTATAATTCACCCCTCCACTTT. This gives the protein CASSAWDTYNSPLHF. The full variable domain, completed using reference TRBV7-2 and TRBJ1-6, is GAGVSQSPSNKVTEKGKDVELRCDPISGHTALYWYRQSLGQGLEFLIYFQGNSAPDKSGLPSDRFSAERTGGSVSTLTIQRTQQEDSAVYLCASSAWDTYNSPLHFGNGTRLTVT.

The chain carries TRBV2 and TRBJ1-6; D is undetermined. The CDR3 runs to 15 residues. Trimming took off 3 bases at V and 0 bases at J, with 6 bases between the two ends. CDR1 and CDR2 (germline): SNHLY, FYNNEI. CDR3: CASSDGFSYNSPLHF. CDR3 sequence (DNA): TGTGCCAGCAGTGATGGATTCTCCTATAATTCACCCCTCCACTTT.

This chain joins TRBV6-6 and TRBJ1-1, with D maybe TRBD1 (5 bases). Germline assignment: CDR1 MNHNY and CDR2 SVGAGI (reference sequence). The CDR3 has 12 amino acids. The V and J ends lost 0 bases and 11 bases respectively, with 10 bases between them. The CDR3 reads CASSYSSGPAFF. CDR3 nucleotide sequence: TGTGCCAGCAGTTACTCATCGGGGCCGGCTTTCTTT.

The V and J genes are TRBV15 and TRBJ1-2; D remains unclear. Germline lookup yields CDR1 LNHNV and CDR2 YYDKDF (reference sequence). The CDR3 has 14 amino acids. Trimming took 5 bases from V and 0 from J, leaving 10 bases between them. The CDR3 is CATSVGEANYGYTF. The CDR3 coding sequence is TGTGCCACCAGCGTCGGGGAAGCTAACTATGGCTACACCTTC.

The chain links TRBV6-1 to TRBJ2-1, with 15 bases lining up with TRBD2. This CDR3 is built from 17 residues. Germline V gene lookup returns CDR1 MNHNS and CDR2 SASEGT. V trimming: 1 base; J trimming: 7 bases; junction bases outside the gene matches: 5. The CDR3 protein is CASSEDGLAGGQNEQFF. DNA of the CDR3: TGTGCCAGCAGTGAAGATGGACTAGCGGGGGGGCAAAATGAGCAGTTCTTC.

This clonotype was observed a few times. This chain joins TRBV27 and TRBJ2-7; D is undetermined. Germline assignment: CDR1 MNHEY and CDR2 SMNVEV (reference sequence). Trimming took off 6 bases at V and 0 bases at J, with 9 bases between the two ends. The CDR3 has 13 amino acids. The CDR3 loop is CASRDLPSYEQYF. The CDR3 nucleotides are TGTGCCAGCAGGGACCTGCCCTCCTACGAGCAGTACTTC.

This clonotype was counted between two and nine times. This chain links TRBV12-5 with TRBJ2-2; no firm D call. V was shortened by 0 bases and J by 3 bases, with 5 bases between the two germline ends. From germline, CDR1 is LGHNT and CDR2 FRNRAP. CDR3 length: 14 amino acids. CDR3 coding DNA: TGTGCTAGTGGTTTGGTACAATACACCGGGGAGCTGTTTTTT. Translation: CASGLVQYTGELFF.

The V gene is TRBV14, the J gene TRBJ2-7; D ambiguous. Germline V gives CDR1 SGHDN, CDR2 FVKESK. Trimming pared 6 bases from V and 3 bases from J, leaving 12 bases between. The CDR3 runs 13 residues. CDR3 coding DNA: TGTGCCAGCAGTCAAACAACTAACTACGAGCAGTACGTC. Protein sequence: CASSQTTNYEQYV.

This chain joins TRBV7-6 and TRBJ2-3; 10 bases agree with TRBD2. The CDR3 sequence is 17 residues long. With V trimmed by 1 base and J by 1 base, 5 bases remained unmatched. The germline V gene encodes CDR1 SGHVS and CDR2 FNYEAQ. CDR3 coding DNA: TGTGCCAGCAGCTTAGACCCGCTAGCGGGGGGCACAGATACGCAGTATTTT. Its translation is CASSLDPLAGGTDTQYF.

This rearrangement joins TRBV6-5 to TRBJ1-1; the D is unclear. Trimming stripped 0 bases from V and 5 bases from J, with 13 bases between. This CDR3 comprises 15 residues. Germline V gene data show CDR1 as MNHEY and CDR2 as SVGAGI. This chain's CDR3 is CASSYSRGVGTEAFF. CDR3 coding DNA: TGTGCCAGCAGTTACTCTCGGGGTGTCGGGACTGAAGCTTTCTTT.

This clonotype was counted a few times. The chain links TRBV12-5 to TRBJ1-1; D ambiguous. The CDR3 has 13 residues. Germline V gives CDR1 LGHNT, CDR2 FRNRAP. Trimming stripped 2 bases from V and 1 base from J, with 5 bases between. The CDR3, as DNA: TGTGCTAGTGGTTTGCCAGGGAACACTGAAGCTTTCTTT. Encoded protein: CASGLPGNTEAFF. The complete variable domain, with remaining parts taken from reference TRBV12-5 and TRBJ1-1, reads DARVTQTPRHKVTEMGQEVTMRCQPILGHNTVFWYRQTMMQGLELLAYFRNRAPLDDSGMPKDRFSAEMPDATLATLKIQPSEPRDSAVYFCASGLPGNTEAFFGQGTRLTVV.

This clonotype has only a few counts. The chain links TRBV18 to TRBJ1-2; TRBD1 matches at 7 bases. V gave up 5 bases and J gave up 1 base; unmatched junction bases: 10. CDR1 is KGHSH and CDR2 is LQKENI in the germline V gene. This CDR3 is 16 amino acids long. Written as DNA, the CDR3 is TGTGCCAGCTCAACCCTTAAGGGGGCGCATAACTATGGCTACACCTTC. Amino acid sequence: CASSTLKGAHNYGYTF. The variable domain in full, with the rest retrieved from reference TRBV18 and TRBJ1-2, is NAGVMQNPRHLVRRRGQEARLRCSPMKGHSHVYWYRQLPEEGLKFMVYLQKENIIDESGMPKERFSAEFPKEGPSILRIQQVVRGDSAAYFCASSTLKGAHNYGYTFGSGTRLTVV.

CDR3 sequence reads: CASSPSPGTGEQFF. The CDR3 DNA reads TGTGCCAGCAGCCCCAGTCCCGGGACAGGGGAGCAGTTCTTC. The chain combines TRBV11-3 with TRBJ2-1, with TRBD1 matching over 9 bases. J lost 10 bases, V lost 5 bases, and 9 bases had no gene match. Germline loops: CDR1 SGHNT, CDR2 YENEEA. The CDR3 loop spans 14 amino acids. The whole variable domain, remainder taken from reference TRBV11-3 and TRBJ2-1, is EAGVVQSPRYKIIEKKQPVAFWCNPISGHNTLYWYLQNLGQGPELLIRYENEEAVDDSQLPKDRFSAERLKGVDSTLKIQPAELGDSAVYLCASSPSPGTGEQFFGPGTRLTVL.

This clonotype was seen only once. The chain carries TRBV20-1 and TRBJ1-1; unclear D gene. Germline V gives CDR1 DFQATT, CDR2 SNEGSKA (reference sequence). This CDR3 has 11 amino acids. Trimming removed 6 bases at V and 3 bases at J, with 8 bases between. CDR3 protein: CSAHDYTEAFF. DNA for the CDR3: TGCAGTGCGCACGATTACACTGAAGCTTTCTTT.